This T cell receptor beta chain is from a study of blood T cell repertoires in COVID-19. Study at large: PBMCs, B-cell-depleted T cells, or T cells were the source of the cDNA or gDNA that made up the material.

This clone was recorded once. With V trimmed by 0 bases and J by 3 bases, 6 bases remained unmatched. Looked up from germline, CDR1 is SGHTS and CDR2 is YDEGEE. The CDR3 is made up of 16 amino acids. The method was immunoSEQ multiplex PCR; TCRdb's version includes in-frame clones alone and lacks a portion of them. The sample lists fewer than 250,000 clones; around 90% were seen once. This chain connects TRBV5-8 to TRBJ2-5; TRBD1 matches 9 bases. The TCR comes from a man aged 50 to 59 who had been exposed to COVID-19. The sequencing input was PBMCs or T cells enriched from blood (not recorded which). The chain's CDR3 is CASSLAGTGSEETQYF. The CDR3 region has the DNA TGTGCCAGCAGCTTGGCCGGGACAGGGAGTGAAGAGACCCAGTACTTC.